The present T cell receptor beta chain was sequenced within a study of T cell responses to AZD1222 COVID-19 vaccine. Trimming cost V 3 bases and J 8 bases, with 8 bases left between them. The CDR3 has 12 amino acids. Germline loops: CDR1 MDHEN, CDR2 SYDVKM. Study results and limitations: Per reports, nearly half of all spike-specific TCRs target regions that are unmutated in variants. Clonal diversity may have been underestimated, and the donors were mostly white British, with more females than males.

Only in-frame clones appear in the TCRdb table, and some are missing; sequencing was by immunoSEQ multiplex PCR. The data show 80,000 to 100,000 clones, with about 82% seen just once and 4.5% to 7% held by the top ten. Some second doses came at about 4 weeks and others at about 12 weeks; these were pooled. As concerns this clone: Its antigen is not known.

The receptor comes from an adult who received the AZD1222 COVID-19 vaccine. The V call is TRBV28, the J call TRBJ2-1, with unresolved D. The material sequenced was peripheral blood, taken 28 days after the second AZD1222 dose. This CDR3 is CASSFVKDEQFF. The CDR3 nucleotides are TGTGCCAGCAGTTTTGTGAAGGATGAGCAGTTCTTC.